Given below is one TCR beta chain in context. These data belong to a study of OX40 agonist ivuxolimab in advanced cancers. V lost 0 bases, J lost 5 bases, and 13 bases lay in between. Per the germline V gene, CDR1 is LGHNA and CDR2 is YNFKEQ. This CDR3 is built from 15 residues. The protocol was immunoSEQ multiplex PCR, while the TCRdb copy is restricted to in-frame clones and leaves out a portion. The table lists 70,000 to 75,000 clones, about 88% of them singletons. The chain combines TRBV4-2 with TRBJ1-1; D gene ambiguous. The sample in question was CD4+ or CD8+ T cells sorted from blood, obtained in a trial of the OX40 agonist ivuxolimab. The TCR was taken from an adult with an advanced solid tumor such as melanoma, head and neck, liver or kidney cancer. The chain's CDR3 is CASSQEAEGSTEAFF. For the CDR3, the DNA is TGTGCCAGCAGCCAAGAGGCAGAGGGAAGTACTGAAGCTTTCTTT.